A selection of T cell receptor beta chains follows, all from one sample in a study of blood T cells in healthy people across ages. A single record per CDR3 protein comes from TCRdb applying MiXCR to the 5' RACE reads. Of 1.2 million to 1.5 million distinct CDR3 sequences listed, roughly 60% are singletons. The sequencing input was blood. These receptors were collected from a young man in good health. The CDR3 runs from the conserved cysteine through the conserved F or W. Fields, in order: D gene, clone size, V gene, J gene, CDR3 protein, CDR3 DNA. The D gene is left open where the match is weak. A row's size may be missing; if present it is once, few, many or a size class.

D gene: TRBD2; clone size: few; V gene: TRBV20-1; J gene: TRBJ2-3; CDR3 protein: CSAIGRGSPGDTQYF; CDR3 DNA: TGCAGTGCCATAGGGCGGGGGTCCCCGGGGGATACGCAGTATTTT
D gene: TRBD1; clone size: NA; V gene: TRBV4-1; J gene: TRBJ1-2; CDR3 protein: CASSQGLRGTGRNGYTF; CDR3 DNA: TGCGCCAGCAGCCAAGGCCTTAGGGGGACAGGGAGGAATGGCTACACCTTC
D gene: TRBD1; clone size: NA; V gene: TRBV19; J gene: TRBJ2-7; CDR3 protein: CASSMRQGVRYEQYF; CDR3 DNA: TGTGCCAGTAGTATGCGACAGGGGGTGAGATACGAGCAGTACTTC
D gene: TRBD1; clone size: NA; V gene: TRBV12-3/TRBV12-4; J gene: TRBJ2-5; CDR3 protein: CASSSAFRDSQETQYF; CDR3 DNA: TGTGCCAGCAGTTCAGCTTTCCGGGACAGCCAAGAGACCCAGTACTTC
D gene: NA; clone size: NA; V gene: TRBV20-1; J gene: TRBJ2-4; CDR3 protein: CSASAVDSAKNIQYF; CDR3 DNA: TGCAGTGCTAGTGCGGTGGACTCGGCCAAAAACATTCAGTACTTC
D gene: NA; clone size: NA; V gene: TRBV5-1; J gene: TRBJ2-1; CDR3 protein: CASSNRVSSYNEQFF; CDR3 DNA: TGCGCCAGCAGTAACAGGGTAAGCTCCTACAATGAGCAGTTCTTC
D gene: NA; clone size: NA; V gene: TRBV27; J gene: TRBJ2-3; CDR3 protein: CASRQRVLTDTQYF; CDR3 DNA: TGTGCCAGCAGACAGCGGGTCCTCACAGATACGCAGTATTTT
D gene: NA; clone size: NA; V gene: TRBV7-2; J gene: TRBJ2-7; CDR3 protein: CASTLGGIGNEQYF; CDR3 DNA: TGTGCCAGCACCTTAGGGGGTATCGGCAACGAGCAGTACTTC
D gene: TRBD1; clone size: NA; V gene: TRBV7-9; J gene: TRBJ2-7; CDR3 protein: CASSPPGQGNEQYF; CDR3 DNA: TGTGCCAGCAGCCCTCCGGGACAGGGGAACGAGCAGTACTTC
D gene: TRBD1; clone size: few; V gene: TRBV10-3; J gene: TRBJ1-2; CDR3 protein: CAISPDRTETNYGYTF; CDR3 DNA: TGTGCCATCAGTCCGGACAGGACCGAAACTAACTATGGCTACACCTTC
D gene: NA; clone size: few; V gene: TRBV14; J gene: TRBJ2-5; CDR3 protein: CASSQREAGPETQYF; CDR3 DNA: TGTGCCAGCAGTCAACGCGAAGCGGGCCCAGAGACCCAGTACTTC
D gene: NA; clone size: NA; V gene: TRBV7-2; J gene: TRBJ2-5; CDR3 protein: CASSTPSETQYF; CDR3 DNA: TGTGCCAGCAGCACTCCATCGGAGACCCAGTACTTC
D gene: NA; clone size: few; V gene: TRBV7-9; J gene: TRBJ2-7; CDR3 protein: CASSLSTKSYEQYF; CDR3 DNA: TGTGCCAGCAGCTTATCGACGAAATCCTACGAGCAGTACTTC
D gene: NA; clone size: NA; V gene: TRBV3-1; J gene: TRBJ2-4; CDR3 protein: CASSQRGLRNIQYF; CDR3 DNA: TGTGCCAGCAGCCAAAGAGGTCTAAGAAACATTCAGTACTTC
D gene: NA; clone size: NA; V gene: TRBV7-2; J gene: TRBJ1-3; CDR3 protein: CASSLVARGSGNTIYF; CDR3 DNA: TGTGCCAGCAGCTTAGTTGCCAGGGGCTCTGGAAACACCATATATTTT
D gene: TRBD1; clone size: NA; V gene: TRBV6-2/TRBV6-3; J gene: TRBJ2-7; CDR3 protein: CVSTQLDRPSSYEQYF; CDR3 DNA: TGTGTCAGCACCCAGCTGGACAGGCCGAGCTCCTACGAGCAGTACTTC
D gene: NA; clone size: few; V gene: TRBV7-9; J gene: TRBJ1-1; CDR3 protein: CATPGLSYTEAFF; CDR3 DNA: TGTGCCACCCCTGGTTTGAGTTACACTGAAGCTTTCTTT